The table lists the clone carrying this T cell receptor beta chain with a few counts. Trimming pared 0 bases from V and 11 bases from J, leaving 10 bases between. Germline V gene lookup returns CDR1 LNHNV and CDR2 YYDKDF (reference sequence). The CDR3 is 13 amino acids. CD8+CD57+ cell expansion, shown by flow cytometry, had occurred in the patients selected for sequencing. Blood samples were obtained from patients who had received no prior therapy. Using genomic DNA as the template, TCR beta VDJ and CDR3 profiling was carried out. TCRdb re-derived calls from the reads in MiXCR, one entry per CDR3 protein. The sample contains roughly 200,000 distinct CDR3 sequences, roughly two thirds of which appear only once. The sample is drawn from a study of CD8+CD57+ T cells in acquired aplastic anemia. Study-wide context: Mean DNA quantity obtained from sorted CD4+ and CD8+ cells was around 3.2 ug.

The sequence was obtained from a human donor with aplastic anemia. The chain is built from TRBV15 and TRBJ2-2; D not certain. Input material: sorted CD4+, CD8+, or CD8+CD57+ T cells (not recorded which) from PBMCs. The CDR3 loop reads CATSRDDPHELFF. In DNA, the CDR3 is TGTGCCACCAGCAGAGATGATCCCCACGAGCTGTTTTTT.